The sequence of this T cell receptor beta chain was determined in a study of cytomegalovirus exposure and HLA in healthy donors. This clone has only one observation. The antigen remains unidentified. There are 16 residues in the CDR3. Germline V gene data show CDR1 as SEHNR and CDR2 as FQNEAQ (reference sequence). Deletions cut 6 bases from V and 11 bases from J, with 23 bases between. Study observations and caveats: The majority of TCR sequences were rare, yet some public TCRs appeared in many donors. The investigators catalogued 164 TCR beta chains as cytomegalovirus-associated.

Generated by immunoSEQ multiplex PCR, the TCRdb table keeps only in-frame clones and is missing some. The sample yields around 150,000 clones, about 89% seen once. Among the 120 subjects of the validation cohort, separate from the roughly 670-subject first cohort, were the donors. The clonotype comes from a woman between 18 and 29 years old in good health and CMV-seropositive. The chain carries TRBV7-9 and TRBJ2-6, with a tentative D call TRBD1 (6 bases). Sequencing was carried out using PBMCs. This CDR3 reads CASSRQASLQHHVLTF. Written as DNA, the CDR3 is TGTGCCAGCAGTAGACAGGCAAGTCTCCAGCATCACGTCCTGACTTTC.